The present TCR beta chain was sequenced within a study of cytotoxic CD8 clonotypes in ibrutinib-treated CLL. Trimming left V 1 base short and J 7 bases short, with 2 bases between. Germline V gene lookup returns CDR1 LNHDA and CDR2 SQIVND (reference sequence). CDR3 length equals 11 residues. Using immunoSEQ multiplex PCR, the repertoire was profiled, and TCRdb retains in-frame clones only, with some absent. The table includes approximately 160,000 clones, about 88% detected once. The material sequenced was PBMCs, taken at disease progression, from a patient treated with ibrutinib. The receptor's source is a human donor with chronic lymphocytic leukemia. This chain connects TRBV19 to TRBJ1-5; D ambiguous. The CDR3 spells CASSIGQPQHF. DNA of the CDR3: TGTGCCAGTAGTATAGGGCAGCCCCAGCATTTT.